This TCR beta chain was recovered during a study of cytomegalovirus exposure and HLA in healthy donors. Study-level findings and limits: In a later analysis, TCR beta V- and J-gene trimming was associated with a missense DCLRE1C variant. In a later analysis, several top co-occurrence clusters appeared linked to parvovirus B19, influenza, CMV and Epstein-Barr virus.

Vbeta (60) and Jbeta (13) primers were used in the PCR. Here immunoSEQ multiplex PCR was the method, and the copy in TCRdb shows in-frame clones only, minus some. This table has tens of thousands of clones, 76% appearing once. Regarding this clone: Antigen specificity is unknown.

The clonotype comes from a male donor in good health and CMV-seronegative. Material: PBMCs.

CDR3: CASRGSPVGGNQPQHF. CDR3 nucleotides: TGTGCCAGTAGGGGATCGCCAGTCGGGGGCAATCAGCCCCAGCATTTT. This chain uses TRBV19 with TRBJ1-5; no definite D call. With 6 bases removed from V and 2 bases from J, the gap between germline ends came to 17 bases. Germline loops: CDR1 LNHDA, CDR2 SQIVND (reference sequence). The CDR3 has 16 residues.